This T cell receptor (beta chain) is from a study of T cells in women clearing cervical HPV infection. Across the study: Case blood was drawn a median approximately 21 weeks after lesion detection. Findings and limits, study-wide: CIN3+ cases had significantly higher TCR repertoire richness than controls, but evenness did not differ. TRBV6-7 abundance was lower in cases than controls (roughly 0.12% versus 0.15%).

V trimming: 5 bases; J trimming: 5 bases; junction bases outside the gene matches: 0. Per germline, CDR1 SNHLY and CDR2 FYNNEI. CDR3 length equals 12 residues. Data came from immunoSEQ multiplex PCR; TCRdb stores just in-frame clones and leaves some out. The sample table includes tens of thousands of clones. Dot-blot hybridization genotyped cervical HPV amplified with MY09/MY11 PCR. Of note for this clone: Its antigen is unknown. The DNA ends 3 residues before the CDR3 does, and the rest of the CDR3 is filled in from the germline J gene.

Sequencing was performed on blood buffy coat. This chain joins TRBV2 and TRBJ2-5; 9 bases fit TRBD2. The sequence was obtained from a woman aged 18 to 75 with a cervical HPV16 infection that either progressed to CIN3+ or cleared (not recorded which). CDR3 amino acids: CASSSGRETQYF. CDR3 DNA (partial): TGTGCCAGCAGTAGCGGGAGGGAGACC.